The 24 T cell receptor beta chains in this list originate from one sample, sequenced in a study of shared clonotypes between healthy human individuals (dated by TCRdb to between 2020 and 2021). Libraries were prepared through the immunoSEQ multiplex PCR assay. The source is immuneACCESS, and TCRdb retained only in-frame sequences with V and J called. Part of the clones is not carried over; for the studies checked, unresolved V genes explain less than half of this, and the remainder is unexplained. This sample holds more than 550,000 clones; 92% were observed only once. The leading ten clones occupy 24% of the sample. CD8 naive samples were obtained by positive selection for CCR7 among CD45RO-negative cells, yielding a CD45RA+CCR7+ population from which TemRA cells were excluded. The sequenced material came from naive CD8+ T cells sorted from blood. Sample cell subset or site, as interpreted from the label and publication: CD45RA+CCR7+. Source of these receptors: a man aged 30 to 45 in good health.

V and J are TRBV28 and TRBJ2-7; D perhaps matches TRBD2 (6 bases). V was clipped by 4 bases and J by 1 base, with 14 bases between them. Per germline, CDR1 MDHEN and CDR2 SYDVKM. The CDR3 sequence is 15 residues long. The DNA for the CDR3 is TGTGCCAGCAGTTCCCCCCAACGGGGGTCCTACGAGCAGTACTTC. This gives the protein CASSSPQRGSYEQYF.

The chain links TRBV7-9 to TRBJ2-5; TRBD2 agrees at 7 bases. The V and J ends lost 2 bases and 3 bases, in that order; junction bases with no gene match: 12. CDR1 is SEHNR and CDR2 is FQNEAQ in the germline V gene (reference sequence). The CDR3 extends over 17 amino acids. CDR3: CASSLLGRERAEETQYF. CDR3 nucleotide sequence: TGTGCCAGCAGCTTATTGGGGCGGGAGAGGGCAGAAGAGACCCAGTACTTC.

This chain links TRBV29-1 with TRBJ2-7, with 12 bases matching TRBD2. Germline loops: CDR1 SQVTM, CDR2 ANQGSEA. The CDR3 is 14 residues long. The V gene end was trimmed by 6 bases and the J gene end by 4 bases; junction bases not matched to a gene: 7. CDR3 nucleotides: TGCAGCGTGGACCTAGCGGGAGGGAGGTACGAGCAGTACTTC. Protein product: CSVDLAGGRYEQYF.

The chain uses TRBV11-2 and TRBJ2-7, with 10 bases identical to TRBD2. The CDR3 is 15 residues long. CDR1 is SGHAT and CDR2 is FQNNGV in the germline V gene. The junction had 2 bases not matched to a gene; V was cut back by 3 bases and J by 0 bases. CDR3 in DNA: TGTGCCAGCAGCTTCGGACTAGCGGCCTCCTACGAGCAGTACTTC. It specifies CASSFGLAASYEQYF.

J is TRBJ2-1 and V is TRBV7-9, with 7 bases that match TRBD2. With V trimmed by 5 bases and J by 8 bases, 3 bases remained unmatched. Germline CDR1 reads SEHNR; CDR2 reads FQNEAQ (reference sequence). The CDR3 loop spans 12 amino acids. The CDR3 spells CASSPGGDEQFF. The CDR3 nucleotides are TGTGCCAGCAGCCCGGGAGGAGATGAGCAGTTCTTC.

This clone was seen only once. The chain has TRBV28 and TRBJ2-7; possible D gene TRBD2, 5 bases. With 5 bases removed from V and 0 bases from J, the gap between germline ends came to 14 bases. Germline CDR1 reads MDHEN; CDR2 reads SYDVKM. The CDR3 extends over 15 amino acids. CDR3 amino acids: CASSHRSVSSYEQYF. The CDR3 region has the DNA TGTGCCAGCAGTCACCGTAGCGTGAGCTCCTACGAGCAGTACTTC.

The chain carries TRBV28 and TRBJ2-7; TRBD1 agrees at 7 bases. The CDR3 has 13 amino acids. The V and J ends lost 7 bases and 6 bases, in that order; junction bases with no gene match: 9. The germline gives CDR1 MDHEN, CDR2 SYDVKM. The CDR3 loop reads CASKQGVQGEQYF. The CDR3 DNA reads TGTGCCAGCAAGCAGGGGGTCCAGGGCGAGCAGTACTTC.

The table lists this clone with a count of one. J is TRBJ2-7 and V is TRBV19; TRBD1 agrees at 7 bases. V lost 2 bases and J lost 7; bases outside the gene matches: 17. The CDR3 totals 17 residues. Per the germline V gene, CDR1 is LNHDA and CDR2 is SQIVND (reference sequence). CDR3: CASSIKPPGQRRVEQYF. The CDR3, as DNA: TGTGCCAGTAGTATAAAACCACCGGGACAGCGAAGGGTGGAGCAGTACTTC.

This clone was observed a handful of times. The genes are TRBV7-9 and TRBJ2-1, with D perhaps TRBD2 (5 bases). CDR1 is SEHNR and CDR2 is FQNEAQ in the germline V gene (reference sequence). The V end lost 4 bases, the J end lost 11 bases, and 12 bases lay between the germline ends. This CDR3 spans 12 amino acids. Written as DNA, the CDR3 is TGTGCCAGCAGCTGGAGCGGCCACCAGCAGTTCTTC. It codes for CASSWSGHQQFF.

This chain joins TRBV5-1 and TRBJ2-1, with D hard to call. CDR1 and CDR2 from the germline V gene are SGHRS and YFSETQ. There are 15 residues in the CDR3. Trimming removed 1 base at V and 4 bases at J, with 12 bases between. The CDR3 DNA follows: TGCGCCAGCAGCTTGTTTGTCGGGCCTTACAATGAGCAGTTCTTC. Protein product: CASSLFVGPYNEQFF. The full variable domain, rest sourced from reference TRBV5-1 and TRBJ2-1, is KAGVTQTPRYLIKTRGQQVTLSCSPISGHRSVSWYQQTPGQGLQFLFEYFSETQRNKGNFPGRFSGRQFSNSRSEMNVSTLELGDSALYLCASSLFVGPYNEQFFGPGTRLTVL.

This chain links TRBV9 with TRBJ2-1, with D possibly being TRBD2 (6 bases). The CDR3 contains 14 residues. Trimming took 3 bases from V and 5 from J, leaving 12 bases between them. Looked up from germline, CDR1 is SGDLS and CDR2 is YYNGEE. CDR3: CASSAGGNHNEQFF. DNA of the CDR3: TGTGCCAGCAGCGCCGGAGGGAACCACAATGAGCAGTTCTTC.

This chain joins TRBV6-5 and TRBJ2-1; 7 nucleotides agree with TRBD2. Germline CDR1 is MNHEY and CDR2 is SVGAGI. The CDR3 is 15 amino acids. Unmatched junction bases numbered 8, after V lost 4 bases and J lost 5 bases. CDR3 nucleotides: TGTGCCAGCAGTTCGTCCCTAGCGGCCCACAATGAGCAGTTCTTC. Translated: CASSSSLAAHNEQFF.

As DNA, the CDR3 is TGTGCTAGTGTGTTAGGGACTTTTATGACTGAAGCTTTCTTT. Translated, it gives CASVLGTFMTEAFF. This chain joins TRBV12-5 and TRBJ1-1; a possible D gene is TRBD1 (5 bases). The ends were cut back, 7 bases at V and 5 bases at J, with 17 bases in the middle. The germline CDR1 and CDR2 sequences are LGHNT and FRNRAP. The CDR3 spans 14 residues. The whole variable domain, filled in from reference TRBV12-5 and TRBJ1-1, reads DARVTQTPRHKVTEMGQEVTMRCQPILGHNTVFWYRQTMMQGLELLAYFRNRAPLDDSGMPKDRFSAEMPDATLATLKIQPSEPRDSAVYFCASVLGTFMTEAFFGQGTRLTVV.

Remarks on this clone: This CDR3 is also generated by other DNA sequences in the sample. V is TRBV9 and J is TRBJ2-1, with 8 bases lining up with TRBD2. This CDR3 comprises 14 residues. Germline values: CDR1 SGDLS, CDR2 YYNGEE. V was pared by 4 bases and J by 6 bases, with 6 bases of the junction left unmatched. The CDR3 DNA reads as TGTGCCAGCAGCACAAGCGGGAGTGGCAATGAGCAGTTCTTC. Its translation is CASSTSGSGNEQFF. Drawing the rest from reference TRBV9 and TRBJ2-1, the complete variable domain is DSGVTQTPKHLITATGQRVTLRCSPRSGDLSVYWYQQSLDQGLQFLIQYYNGEERAKGNILERFSAQQFPDLHSELNLSSLELGDSALYFCASSTSGSGNEQFFGPGTRLTVL.

The chain couples TRBV29-1 to TRBJ2-7; D perhaps matches TRBD2 (6 bases). This CDR3 region has 12 residues. The V gene's germline CDR1 is SQVTM and CDR2 ANQGSEA. V was cut by 4 bases and J by 3 bases, with 10 bases left in between. The CDR3 DNA sequence: TGCAGCGTTGGGAGGGACGGCTACGAGCAGTACTTC. Its translation is CSVGRDGYEQYF.

The sample holds a few counts of this clone. The V call is TRBV4-2, the J call TRBJ1-2, with D hard to call. V was cut by 7 bases and J by 4 bases, with 19 bases left in between. The CDR3 is made up of 15 amino acids. The germline CDR1 and CDR2 sequences are LGHNA and YNFKEQ. CDR3 in amino acids: CASTPEGGVGYGYTF. In DNA form, the CDR3 reads TGTGCCAGCACCCCCGAAGGAGGCGTGGGCTATGGCTACACCTTC.

This chain joins TRBV29-1 and TRBJ2-7; D is ambiguous. The length of the CDR3 is 13 residues. The germline V gene encodes CDR1 SQVTM and CDR2 ANQGSEA. Trimming left V 3 bases short and J 0 bases short, with 9 bases between. The CDR3 spells CSVEKGGSYEQYF. Written as DNA, the CDR3 is TGCAGCGTTGAGAAGGGTGGCTCCTACGAGCAGTACTTC.

The rearrangement links TRBV5-4 to TRBJ2-7, with 7 bases fitting TRBD1. Germline CDR1 SGHNT, CDR2 YYREEE (reference sequence). V lost 10 bases, J lost 3 bases, and 10 bases stayed unmatched. The CDR3 runs to 13 residues. The CDR3: CAVRTGPIYEQYF. DNA of the CDR3: TGTGCCGTTCGGACAGGACCAATCTACGAGCAGTACTTC.

J is TRBJ1-5 and V is TRBV30, with D unclear. CDR1 is GTSNPN, CDR2 SVGIG, per germline (reference sequence). The CDR3 loop spans 15 amino acids. Deletions cut 2 bases from V and 0 bases from J, with 11 bases between. The CDR3 bases are TGTGCCTGGAGTCCCGGTTCAGCTAGCAATCAGCCCCAGCATTTT. Translating it yields CAWSPGSASNQPQHF.

The chain employs TRBV15 and TRBJ2-1, with D uncertain. This CDR3 comprises 16 residues. Germline CDR1 LNHNV, CDR2 YYDKDF (reference sequence). V lost 3 bases to trimming and J lost 2 bases, with 14 bases between them. The CDR3 loop is CATSSSGVIPYNEQFF. CDR3 DNA sequence: TGTGCCACCAGCAGTTCCGGAGTGATACCCTACAATGAGCAGTTCTTC.

The chain couples TRBV5-1 to TRBJ2-5, with D maybe TRBD2 (5 bases). V was cut by 4 bases and J by 5 bases, with 9 bases left in between. CDR1 and CDR2 (germline): SGHRS, YFSETQ. This CDR3 comprises 12 residues. The CDR3 protein is CASSPQRETQYF. The CDR3 region has the DNA TGCGCCAGCAGCCCGCAGCGGGAGACCCAGTACTTC.

The V gene is TRBV10-2, the J gene TRBJ2-6, with D perhaps assigned TRBD1 or TRBD2 (5 bases each). The CDR3 sequence is 15 residues long. Germline lookup yields CDR1 WSHSY and CDR2 SAAADI. Between the trimmed V and J ends, which lost 0 bases and 2 bases, there was a span of 5 bases. In DNA, the CDR3 is TGCGCCAGCAGTGAGTCGGGGGCTGGGGCCAACGTCCTGACTTTC. It encodes CASSESGAGANVLTF.

This chain links TRBV27 with TRBJ1-2; 8 nucleotides align to TRBD1. J lost 5 bases, V lost 4 bases, and 18 bases had no gene match. This CDR3 contains 18 residues. Per germline, CDR1 MNHEY and CDR2 SMNVEV (reference sequence). CDR3 residues: CASSSTSISGGVGYGYTF. DNA of the CDR3: TGTGCCAGCAGTTCCACTTCAATATCAGGGGGCGTGGGGTATGGCTACACCTTC.

This CDR3 is CASSRSSGEGDEQFF. As DNA, the CDR3 is TGTGCCAGCAGCCGTTCTAGCGGGGAAGGGGATGAGCAGTTCTTC. V gene TRBV7-6 combines with J gene TRBJ2-1, with 9 bases lining up with TRBD2. This CDR3 has 15 residues. Germline V gives CDR1 SGHVS, CDR2 FNYEAQ. The trim removed 5 bases at V and 8 bases at J, leaving 10 bases unmatched.